The present T cell receptor beta chain was sequenced within a study of T cell responses to AZD1222 COVID-19 vaccine. Comment on this clone: Its antigen remains unknown.

Measured with immunoSEQ multiplex PCR; TCRdb has only the in-frame clones, and not every one. Found here are 84,000 or so clones, 75% to 90% of them singletons; the top ten hold roughly 31%. Germline V lookup: CDR1 SGHTA, CDR2 FQGTGA. V gave up 1 base and J gave up 2 bases; unmatched junction bases: 12. The length of the CDR3 is 18 residues. Whole-study findings and limits: Targeting of unmutated variant regions was reportedly seen in nearly half of spike-specific TCRs. Seropositive status at baseline applied to only 6 or 7 AZD1222 recipients. Among vaccine-associated CD4 TCRs, coverage spanned spike, with dominance at 160-218 and 743-854. Donors, mostly white British, included more females; clonal diversity was possibly underestimated.

The rearrangement links TRBV7-3 to TRBJ2-7; TRBD2 matches 9 bases. The material was peripheral blood, obtained on day 0 of AZD1222 vaccination. The receptor was isolated from an adult in good health. CDR3 bases: TGTGCCAGCAGCTTAATCGGAGCTAGCGGGATTTGGACCTACGAGCAGTACTTC. Translating gives CASSLIGASGIWTYEQYF.